Presented here are 19 T cell receptor beta chains from one specimen sequenced in a study of cytomegalovirus exposure and HLA in healthy donors. The primer mix had 60 Vbeta and 13 Jbeta primers. The table came from immunoSEQ multiplex PCR; TCRdb's copy has only in-frame clones and leaves some out. The sample contains roughly 120,000 clones, around 75% of which appear only once. Sequenced material: PBMCs. These receptors all come from a woman in her thirties in good health and CMV-seronegative.

The table lists this clone with a few counts. The chain carries TRBV6-1 and TRBJ1-1; TRBD1 matches 8 bases. Germline V gives CDR1 MNHNS, CDR2 SASEGT. J was trimmed by 1 base and V by 3 bases; bases with no gene match: 7. There are 16 residues in the CDR3. The CDR3 DNA reads as TGTGCCAGCAGTGAGGTACAGGGGGGAACGAACACTGAAGCTTTCTTT. This gives the protein CASSEVQGGTNTEAFF.

V and J are TRBV2 and TRBJ2-3; D is ambiguous. Deletions cut 3 bases from V and 4 bases from J, with 8 bases between. CDR3 size: 13 residues. Germline V lookup: CDR1 SNHLY, CDR2 FYNNEI. CDR3 residues: CASSELAPDTQYF. In DNA form, the CDR3 reads TGTGCCAGCAGTGAGTTAGCCCCAGATACGCAGTATTTT.

This rearrangement joins TRBV6-1 to TRBJ1-5; perhaps TRBD1 as D (6 bases). Between the trimmed V and J ends, which lost 5 bases and 5 bases, there was a span of 10 bases. Germline CDR1 and CDR2: MNHNS and SASEGT. This CDR3 region has 13 residues. The DNA for the CDR3 is TGTGCCAGCAGTAGAAGACAGGATCAGCCCCAGCATTTT. It is translated as CASSRRQDQPQHF.

This chain links TRBV7-2 with TRBJ2-5, with 10 bases lining up with TRBD1. CDR3 length: 14 amino acids. Trimming cost V 5 bases and J 5 bases; bases outside gene matches: 5. Looked up from germline, CDR1 is SGHTA and CDR2 is FQGNSA. This CDR3 reads CASSQDRGQETQYF. CDR3 nucleotides: TGTGCCAGCAGCCAAGACAGGGGGCAGGAGACCCAGTACTTC.

V gene TRBV30 combines with J gene TRBJ1-3; TRBD1 agrees at 7 bases. J was trimmed by 3 bases and V by 2 bases; bases with no gene match: 1. The CDR3 length is 13 residues. Germline V lookup: CDR1 GTSNPN, CDR2 SVGIG (reference sequence). CDR3 coding DNA: TGTGCCTGGAGTACAGGGGATGGAAACACCATATATTTT. This encodes CAWSTGDGNTIYF.

The chain uses TRBV30 and TRBJ2-2, with a weak D call TRBD1 (6 bases). The CDR3 has 15 residues. The V gene's germline CDR1 is GTSNPN and CDR2 SVGIG (reference sequence). The ends were cut back, 1 base at V and 3 bases at J, with 12 bases in the middle. The DNA of the CDR3 is TGTGCCTGGAGTGGCGGCAGGGGCCACACCGGGGAGCTGTTTTTT. It codes for CAWSGGRGHTGELFF. The full variable domain, its missing parts supplied by reference TRBV30 and TRBJ2-2, is SQTIHQWPATLVQPVGSPLSLECTVEGTSNPNLYWYRQAAGRGLQLLFYSVGIGQISSEVPQNLSASRPQDRQFILSSKKLLLSDSGFYLCAWSGGRGHTGELFFGEGSRLTVL.

This clone has just a few counts. V is TRBV6-6 and J is TRBJ1-1; D call uncertain. The V gene lost 3 bases and the J gene lost 5 bases, with 13 bases spanning the gap. The CDR3 spans 14 residues. Germline values: CDR1 MNHNY, CDR2 SVGAGI (reference sequence). CDR3 protein: CASSYSVRWTEAFF. DNA of the CDR3: TGTGCCAGCAGTTATAGCGTCCGATGGACTGAAGCTTTCTTT.

This clone was counted at least ten times. This chain links TRBV4-3 with TRBJ2-7; D is possibly TRBD1 (6 bases). Germline V gene lookup returns CDR1 LGHNA and CDR2 YSLEER. The CDR3 runs 14 residues. V lost 4 bases, J lost 7 bases, and 17 bases lay in between. In DNA form, the CDR3 reads TGCGCCAGCAGCCGGCGCGAGGGGGTGGGGGAGCAGTACTTC. It translates to CASSRREGVGEQYF.

The V and J genes are TRBV30 and TRBJ1-2; possible D gene TRBD1, 6 bases. The CDR3 loop spans 13 amino acids. Germline lookup yields CDR1 GTSNPN and CDR2 SVGIG (reference sequence). Trimming took off 4 bases at V and 8 bases at J, with 17 bases between the two ends. CDR3 sequence reads: CAWTAQGFGGYTF. The DNA for the CDR3 is TGTGCCTGGACCGCACAGGGATTTGGCGGCTACACCTTC.

This sequence joins TRBV2 and TRBJ2-7; 7 bases agree with TRBD1. CDR3 size: 15 residues. V was clipped by 8 bases and J by 2 bases; unmatched bases: 12. Germline V lookup: CDR1 SNHLY, CDR2 FYNNEI. The CDR3 protein is CASRLDRWAPYEQYF. CDR3 coding DNA: TGTGCCAGCCGTCTGGACAGGTGGGCGCCCTACGAGCAGTACTTC.

Points on this clone: One junction end does not reproduce the germline sequence, and a read error may be involved. This sequence joins TRBV7-9 and TRBJ2-3; TRBD1 agrees at 8 bases. Germline CDR1 reads SEHNR; CDR2 reads FQNEAQ (reference sequence). This CDR3 has 14 residues. This CDR3 reads CSSSSIQGAGTQYF. The DNA of the CDR3 is TGTTCCAGCAGCTCGATCCAGGGGGCAGGTACGCAGTATTTT.

The rearrangement joins TRBV5-1 to TRBJ2-5; weak D call: TRBD1 (5 bases). The CDR3 length is 18 residues. Trimming took off 5 bases at V and 3 bases at J, with 26 bases between the two ends. Per germline, CDR1 SGHRS and CDR2 YFSETQ. CDR3 in amino acids: CASSSKLKGREVKETQYF. The CDR3 nucleotides read TGCGCCAGCAGTAGTAAGTTGAAGGGGCGCGAAGTGAAAGAGACCCAGTACTTC.

This sequence joins TRBV5-1 and TRBJ1-1, with D possibly matching TRBD1 (6 bases). The germline gives CDR1 SGHRS, CDR2 YFSETQ. This CDR3 contains 16 residues. Trimming took 0 bases from V and 1 from J, leaving 13 bases between them. CDR3 nucleotides: TGCGCCAGCAGCTTGGAGTACGGGACAAAGAACACTGAAGCTTTCTTT. It encodes CASSLEYGTKNTEAFF.

This chain connects TRBV27 to TRBJ1-5; 8 nucleotides match TRBD1. Trimming cost V 4 bases and J 0 bases; bases outside gene matches: 11. The CDR3 loop spans 18 amino acids. Germline V gene lookup returns CDR1 MNHEY and CDR2 SMNVEV (reference sequence). In nucleotides, the CDR3 is TGTGCCAGCAGTTCCAGGGGGCGAGAATCCTATAGCAATCAGCCCCAGCATTTT. Its translation: CASSSRGRESYSNQPQHF.

The J gene is TRBJ2-7, the V gene TRBV2, with D perhaps matching TRBD1 (6 bases). Trimming removed 6 bases from V and 2 bases from J, with 14 bases in between. CDR1 and CDR2 (germline): SNHLY, FYNNEI. The CDR3 runs to 14 residues. For the CDR3, the DNA is TGTGCCAGCAGAGACCGACAGGTTACCTACGAGCAGTACTTC. Protein: CASRDRQVTYEQYF.

The chain employs TRBV30 and TRBJ1-1, with a tentative D call TRBD1 (5 bases). The V gene lost 5 bases and the J gene lost 0 bases, with 10 bases spanning the gap. CDR1 is GTSNPN and CDR2 is SVGIG in the germline V gene (reference sequence). There are 13 residues in the CDR3. For the CDR3, the DNA is TGTGCCTGGGCCCGACAGTTGAACACTGAAGCTTTCTTT. It specifies CAWARQLNTEAFF.

V and J are TRBV29-1 and TRBJ2-1; 8 bases are shared with TRBD2. The CDR3 spans 13 residues. The V gene end was trimmed by 4 bases and the J gene end by 9 bases; junction bases not matched to a gene: 8. Germline lookup yields CDR1 SQVTM and CDR2 ANQGSEA. CDR3 DNA: TGCAGCGTTGTAAGAGGACTAGCAGGTGAGCAGTTCTTC. Protein product: CSVVRGLAGEQFF.

The J gene is TRBJ1-1, the V gene TRBV6-5; 9 bases agree with TRBD1. V shed 5 bases, J shed 4 bases, and the junction held 5 bases outside the gene matches. The CDR3 is made up of 14 amino acids. Germline values: CDR1 MNHEY, CDR2 SVGAGI. The CDR3 is CASSRTGARTEAFF. CDR3 DNA: TGTGCCAGCAGTCGGACAGGGGCTCGCACTGAAGCTTTCTTT.

This chain uses TRBV5-1 with TRBJ1-4; a possible D gene is TRBD1 (5 bases). There are 15 residues in the CDR3. Germline CDR1 and CDR2: SGHRS and YFSETQ. V lost 2 bases and J 0 bases, leaving 8 bases between the germline ends. This chain's CDR3 is CASSFQGTTNEKLFF. In DNA, the CDR3 is TGCGCCAGCAGCTTCCAGGGAACAACTAATGAAAAACTGTTTTTT.